This is a list of T cell receptor beta chains from one sample in a study of control samples from healthy donors and cancer patients. The repertoire was sequenced with immunoSEQ multiplex PCR; TCRdb's copy has only in-frame clones and lacks some. The table lists 150,000 to 200,000 clones, more than 90% of them singletons. Material for sequencing was blood. These receptor sequences come from a woman aged 40 to 55 in good health. The CDR3 runs from the conserved cysteine through the conserved F or W. The order of the fields is J gene, clone size, D gene, V gene, CDR3 protein, CDR3 DNA. The D gene is left open where the match is weak. Clone size is shown for a subset of rows, as once, few, many or a class of expanded clone.

>TRBJ2-5|.|.|TRBV11-2
CASSLVGQGMAGAQYF
TGTGCCAGCAGCTTAGTTGGACAAGGGATGGCAGGGGCCCAGTACTTC
>TRBJ1-3|.|TRBD1|TRBV7-9
CAGYHRGPGNTIYF
TGTGCCGGTTATCACAGGGGGCCTGGAAACACCATATATTTT
>TRBJ2-7|.|TRBD1|TRBV6-5
CASSVAGTGTYEQYF
TGTGCCAGCTCCGTGGCCGGGACAGGGACCTACGAGCAGTACTTC
>TRBJ1-5|.|.|TRBV4-1
CASSQYNHKPQHF
TGCGCCAGCAGCCAATACAACCACAAGCCCCAGCATTTT
>TRBJ2-7|.|.|TRBV18
CASSPRGASYEQYF
TGTGCCAGCTCACCTCGAGGGGCATCCTACGAGCAGTACTTC
>TRBJ1-3|.|.|TRBV12-3/TRBV12-4
CASSLGSEDTIYF
TGTGCCAGCAGTTTAGGATCGGAAGACACCATATATTTT
>TRBJ1-2|.|TRBD1|TRBV6-5
CASSYFPGTEGYTF
TGTGCCAGCAGTTACTTCCCCGGGACAGAGGGCTACACCTTC
>TRBJ1-1|.|.|TRBV2
CASQVLGLNTEAFF
TGTGCCAGCCAAGTCTTGGGATTGAACACTGAAGCTTTCTTT
>TRBJ2-2|.|.|TRBV5-1
CASSPLTPGELFF
TGCGCCAGCAGCCCCCTGACTCCCGGGGAGCTGTTTTTT
>TRBJ1-1|.|TRBD1|TRBV5-1
CASSLEGTGRPMNTEAFF
TGCGCCAGCAGCTTGGAGGGGACAGGAAGACCTATGAACACTGAAGCTTTCTTT
>TRBJ2-1|.|TRBD2|TRBV4-1
CASSQVLGLLNEQFF
TGCGCCAGCAGCCAAGTCTTGGGACTACTCAATGAGCAGTTCTTC
>TRBJ1-6|few|.|TRBV27
CASSLYNSPLHF
TGTGCCAGCAGTCTCTATAATTCACCCCTCCACTTT
>TRBJ2-7|.|.|TRBV6-5
CASSYALRQYF
TGTGCCAGCAGTTACGCCCTCCGGCAGTACTTC
>TRBJ2-7|.|.|TRBV2
CASSHYEQYF
TGTGCCAGCAGCCACTACGAGCAGTACTTC
>TRBJ2-3|.|.|TRBV5-4
CASSFIAEGGDTQYF
TGTGCCAGCAGTTTTATAGCGGAAGGTGGAGATACGCAGTATTTT
>TRBJ2-2|.|.|TRBV18
CASSPTGVATGELFF
TGTGCCAGCTCACCGACTGGGGTAGCCACCGGGGAGCTGTTTTTT
>TRBJ2-1|.|.|TRBV6-5
CASSRGADSYNEQFF
TGTGCCAGCAGTAGGGGGGCGGACTCCTACAATGAGCAGTTCTTC
>TRBJ2-1|.|TRBD2|TRBV25-1
CASSEYAGRAYNEQFF
TGTGCCAGCAGTGAATACGCAGGGAGGGCCTACAATGAGCAGTTCTTC
>TRBJ1-1|.|.|TRBV7-8
CASSLQLNTEAFF
TGTGCCAGCAGCCTTCAACTGAACACTGAAGCTTTCTTT
>TRBJ2-1|.|.|TRBV7-6
CASSLVTDNRGGVNEQFF
TGTGCCAGCAGCTTAGTCACGGATAACCGCGGGGGCGTCAATGAGCAGTTCTTC
>TRBJ1-5|.|.|TRBV10-2
CASSSTGAQPQHF
TGCGCCAGCAGTTCCACGGGGGCCCAGCCCCAGCATTTT
>TRBJ1-2|.|TRBD1|TRBV7-6
CASSFGTGEGGYTF
TGTGCCAGCAGCTTCGGTACAGGGGAGGGTGGCTACACCTTC
>TRBJ1-4|.|.|TRBV5-1
CASSKGTYEKLFF
TGCGCCAGCAGCAAGGGGACATATGAAAAACTGTTTTTT
>TRBJ1-3|.|.|TRBV3-1/TRBV3-2
CASSTGHSGNTIYF
TGTGCCAGCAGCACGGGACACTCTGGAAACACCATATATTTT
>TRBJ2-7|.|TRBD1|TRBV5-1
CASSSGQVMGEQYF
TGCGCCAGCAGCTCCGGACAGGTAATGGGGGAGCAGTACTTC
>TRBJ2-3|.|.|TRBV6-1
CASTQGTFSTDTQYF
TGTGCCAGCACCCAGGGGACCTTTAGCACAGATACGCAGTATTTT
>TRBJ1-1|.|TRBD1|TRBV6-5
CASSRTGGGNTEAFF
TGTGCCAGCAGTCGCACAGGGGGTGGCAACACTGAAGCTTTCTTT
>TRBJ1-1|.|TRBD1|TRBV5-4
CASSPDRGPEAFF
TGTGCCAGCAGCCCGGACAGGGGACCTGAAGCTTTCTTT
>TRBJ2-2|.|TRBD1|TRBV10-3
CAISGQGAAGELFF
TGTGCCATCAGTGGACAGGGGGCGGCCGGGGAGCTGTTTTTT
>TRBJ1-2|.|.|TRBV4-1
CASSQLGQRDYGYTF
TGCGCCAGCAGCCAGCTTGGCCAGAGGGACTATGGCTACACCTTC
>TRBJ2-5|.|TRBD2|TRBV19
CASSSGGRGETQYF
TGTGCCAGCTCTAGCGGGGGGCGTGGAGAGACCCAGTACTTC
>TRBJ2-4|.|.|TRBV6-5
CASSYTYGAKNIQYF
TGTGCCAGCAGTTACACATATGGAGCCAAAAACATTCAGTACTTC
>TRBJ2-5|.|TRBD2|TRBV6-1
CASSETGGPQETQYF
TGTGCCAGCAGTGAAACGGGGGGGCCTCAAGAGACCCAGTACTTC
>TRBJ1-5|.|.|TRBV4-1
CASSPRTGGTNQPQHF
TGCGCCAGCAGCCCACGAACCGGTGGGACCAATCAGCCCCAGCATTTT
>TRBJ1-5|few|.|TRBV12-3/TRBV12-4
CASKIGGHQPQHF
TGTGCCAGCAAGATCGGGGGGCATCAGCCCCAGCATTTT
>TRBJ1-6|.|.|TRBV7-2
CASSSSPGHYNSPLHF
TGTGCCAGCAGCTCCTCGCCGGGACACTATAATTCACCCCTCCACTTT
>TRBJ2-1|.|TRBD2|TRBV4-1
CASRGLAARDNEQFF
TGCGCCAGCAGGGGACTAGCGGCAAGAGACAATGAGCAGTTCTTC
>TRBJ1-2|.|.|TRBV11-1
CASSLGTGSYGYTF
TGTGCCAGCAGCTTAGGGACGGGAAGCTATGGCTACACCTTC
>TRBJ2-2|.|.|TRBV6-6
CASSYQGLPAGELFF
TGTGCCAGCAGTTACCAAGGACTCCCGGCCGGGGAGCTGTTTTTT
>TRBJ1-1|.|.|TRBV15
CATSLSAAASEAFF
TGTGCCACCAGCCTGAGTGCAGCAGCCTCTGAAGCTTTCTTT
>TRBJ2-1|.|TRBD1|TRBV2
CASTKAGTGSYNEQFF
TGTGCCAGCACCAAGGCCGGGACAGGTTCCTACAATGAGCAGTTCTTC
>TRBJ2-5|.|.|TRBV13
CASSLTSEGSGETQYF
TGTGCCAGCAGCTTAACATCCGAGGGGAGTGGAGAGACCCAGTACTTC
>TRBJ2-7|.|.|TRBV4-1
CASSWGTPTYEQYF
TGCGCCAGCAGCTGGGGGACACCAACCTACGAGCAGTACTTC
>TRBJ1-1|.|.|TRBV5-1
CASSLGRQLEAFF
TGCGCCAGCAGCTTGGGCAGGCAGCTTGAAGCTTTCTTT
>TRBJ2-5|.|.|TRBV7-6
CASRPRASALQETQYF
TGTGCCAGCAGACCTCGGGCTAGCGCCCTTCAAGAGACCCAGTACTTC
>TRBJ1-5|.|.|TRBV9
CASIPRGSRNQPQHF
TGTGCCAGCATCCCGAGGGGCAGCCGAAATCAGCCCCAGCATTTT
>TRBJ2-3|.|.|TRBV28
CASSPLRYTQYF
TGTGCCAGCAGTCCTCTTAGATATACGCAGTATTTT
>TRBJ2-3|once|.|TRBV18
CASSPAPDTQYF
TGTGCCAGCTCACCGGCGCCAGATACGCAGTATTTT
>TRBJ1-1|.|.|TRBV10-3
CAISLGKEAFF
TGTGCCATCTCCCTGGGAAAGGAAGCTTTCTTT
>TRBJ1-2|.|.|TRBV5-1
CASSSGTENYGYTF
TGCGCCAGCAGCTCGGGGACGGAGAACTATGGCTACACCTTC
>TRBJ1-1|.|.|TRBV29-1
CSASGGRVGTEAFF
TGCAGCGCGTCCGGGGGCAGGGTTGGCACTGAAGCTTTCTTT
>TRBJ2-1|.|.|TRBV29-1
CSVYAPGAYSYNEQFF
TGCAGCGTTTACGCCCCCGGTGCCTACTCCTACAATGAGCAGTTCTTC
>TRBJ2-2|.|TRBD2|TRBV5-4
CASSLVVAGQNTGELFF
TGTGCCAGCAGCTTGGTCGTAGCGGGGCAAAACACCGGGGAGCTGTTTTTT
>TRBJ2-5|.|TRBD1|TRBV23-1
CASSHPGQDVQETQYF
TGCGCCAGCAGTCACCCGGGACAGGACGTCCAAGAGACCCAGTACTTC
>TRBJ1-2|.|.|TRBV12-3/TRBV12-4
CASSLRQDYGYTF
TGTGCCAGCAGTTTACGGCAGGACTATGGCTACACCTTC
>TRBJ1-2|.|.|TRBV18
CASSPDVGGNYGYTF
TGTGCCAGCTCACCTGACGTGGGAGGGAACTATGGCTACACCTTC